The clone carrying this T cell receptor beta chain was detected only a few times. Its antigen is undetermined. Sequencing used cDNA as its template, made by extracting RNA and reverse transcribing it. Only in-frame clones appear in the TCRdb table, and some are missing; sequencing was by immunoSEQ multiplex PCR. This table holds more than 90,000 clones, 30% to 40% found once. The record originates from a study of CD8+ T cells in alopecia areata. Study information: At a dose of 5 to 10 mg twice daily, oral tofacitinib was given to treated patients.

The study, taken as a whole, reports: Possibly because of HLA-related factors, TCR sharing was less clear across patients than in mice.

The V segment lost 7 bases and the J segment 3 bases; nucleotides outside the gene matches: 7. The CDR3 extends over 13 amino acids. Per germline, CDR1 SQVTM and CDR2 ANQGSEA. A FACSAria was used to sort CD4+ and CD8+ T cells. These cells came from PBMCs. The rearrangement uses TRBV29-1 and TRBJ1-2; 8 nucleotides align to TRBD1. The sequenced material came from CD4+ T cells sorted from blood. This sequence originates from a human donor with alopecia areata. The CDR3 DNA reads TGCAGCGCCGAGGACAGGGCGCACTATGGCTACACCTTC. It codes for CSAEDRAHYGYTF. Full variable domain (outside the CDR3, taken from reference TRBV29-1 and TRBJ1-2): SAVISQKPSRDICQRGTSLTIQCQVDSQVTMMFWYRQQPGQSLTLIATANQGSEATYESGFVIDKFPISRPNLTFSTLTVSNMSPEDSSIYLCSAEDRAHYGYTFGSGTRLTVV.